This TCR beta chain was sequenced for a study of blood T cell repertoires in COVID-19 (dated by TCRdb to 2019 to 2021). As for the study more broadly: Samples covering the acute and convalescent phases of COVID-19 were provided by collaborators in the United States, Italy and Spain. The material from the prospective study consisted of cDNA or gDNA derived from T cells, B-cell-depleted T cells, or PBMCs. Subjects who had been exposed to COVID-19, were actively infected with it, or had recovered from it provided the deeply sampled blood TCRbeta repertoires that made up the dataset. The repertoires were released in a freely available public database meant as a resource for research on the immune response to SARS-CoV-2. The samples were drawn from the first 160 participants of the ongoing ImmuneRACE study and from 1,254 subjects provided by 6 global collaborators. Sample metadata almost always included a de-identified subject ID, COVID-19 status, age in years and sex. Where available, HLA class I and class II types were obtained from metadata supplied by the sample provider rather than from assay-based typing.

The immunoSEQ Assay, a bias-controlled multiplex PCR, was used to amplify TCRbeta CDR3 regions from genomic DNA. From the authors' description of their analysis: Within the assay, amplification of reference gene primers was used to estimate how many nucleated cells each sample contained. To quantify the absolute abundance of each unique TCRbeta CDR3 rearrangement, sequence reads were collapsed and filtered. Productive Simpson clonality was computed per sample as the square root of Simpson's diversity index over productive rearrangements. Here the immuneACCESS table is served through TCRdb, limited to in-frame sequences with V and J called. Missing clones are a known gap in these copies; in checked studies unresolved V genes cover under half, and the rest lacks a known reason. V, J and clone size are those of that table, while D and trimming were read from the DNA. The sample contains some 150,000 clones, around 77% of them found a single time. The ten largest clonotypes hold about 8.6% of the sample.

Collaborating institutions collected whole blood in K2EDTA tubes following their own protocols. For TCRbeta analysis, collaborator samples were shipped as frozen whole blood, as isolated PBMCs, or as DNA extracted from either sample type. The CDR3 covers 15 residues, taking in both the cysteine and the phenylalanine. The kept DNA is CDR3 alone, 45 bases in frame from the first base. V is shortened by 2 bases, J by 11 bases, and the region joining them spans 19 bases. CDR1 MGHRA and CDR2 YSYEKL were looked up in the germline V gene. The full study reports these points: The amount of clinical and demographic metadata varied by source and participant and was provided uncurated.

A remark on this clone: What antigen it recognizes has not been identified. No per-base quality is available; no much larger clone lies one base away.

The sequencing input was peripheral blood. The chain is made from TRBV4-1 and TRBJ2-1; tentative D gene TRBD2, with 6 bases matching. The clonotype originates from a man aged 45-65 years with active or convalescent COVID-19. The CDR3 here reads CASSQTRGGDGKQFF. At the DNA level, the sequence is TGCGCCAGCAGCCAAACCCGAGGAGGGGACGGGAAGCAGTTCTTC.